This T cell receptor beta chain was sequenced during a study of identical twins (TCRdb year 2016). Describing the broader study: The study deep-sequenced TCR alpha and beta repertoires from monozygotic twins, unrelated adults of various ages and cord blood to test whether fetal clonotypes persist. To rule out contamination, replicate twin experiments were performed at different times with different library preparation protocols. Beyond this particular receptor, the publication reports: Compared with coincidental sharing between unrelated individuals, an excess of low generation-probability sequences was observed among out-of-frame TCR alpha sequences shared between twins. In monozygotic twins, out-of-frame TCR alpha sharing was systematically underestimated by recombination models, although the models agreed with sharing between unrelated individuals. A weaker excess of twin sharing was found in beta out-of-frame sequences because the signal-to-noise ratio was lowered by fewer shared sequences. Because the same donors could not be followed over many years, the conclusions depended on cross-sectional statistical analysis. Abundant cord blood beta clonotypes carried fewer insertions; young adult naive repertoires showed a weaker similar trend, while memory repertoires showed none. Zero-insertion analyses could be partly confounded by invariant T cells such as MAIT and iNKT, though diverse VJ usage argued against such confounding for most clonotypes.

Receptors were amplified or captured by 5' RACE. TCRdb records Illumina HiSeq 2000 as the sequencer. Template switching added a universal primer binding site, and the final cDNA carried a unique molecular identifier that allowed TCR cDNA molecules to be counted accurately. Specific primers in the conserved constant-segment region were used to synthesize first-strand cDNA for TCR alpha and beta chains. To control for contamination, every cDNA library was double barcoded, receiving both a SMART-Mk sample barcode and Illumina barcodes. TruSeq adapter sequences and Illumina sample barcodes were added in two successive PCR steps. TCR alpha and beta cDNA libraries were sequenced on the Illumina HiSeq platform with custom primers. Regarding the original processing steps: Unique molecular identifiers were extracted from raw reads with MiGEC, and CDR3 positions were determined with MiXCR. For each individual, recombination models were inferred using an EM algorithm with the repgenHMM and IGoR tools. Shared clonotype analysis was performed with the tcR package in R, normalizing sharing by the product of cloneset sizes. To study raw recombination without the effects of thymic and clonal selection, out-of-frame nonproductive sequences were analyzed. The raw public reads went through TCRdb reprocessing: fastp at Q25, MiXCR clone calling, in-frame beta chains kept. CDR3 protein duplicates are merged, each entry listing the most common genes and DNA. TCRdb's processing, not the study's, gives the V and J calls here. The sample table shows about 1.7 million distinct CDR3 sequences, and about 32% are seen once. Less than 0.35% of the sample is in the top ten clones.

All donors were healthy Caucasians. Details on this clonotype: Its antigen is currently not known. One base away lies a much larger clone, so this may be a sequencing read error.

The sequence came from a newborn girl in good health. Material: cord blood.

The DNA is TGTGCCAGCAGCCCACTAGCGCCCGCAGATACGCAGTATTTT. It is translated as CASSPLAPADTQYF. The rearrangement combines TRBV12-3 or TRBV12-4 with TRBJ2-3; the junction holds 7 bases that match TRBD2. The cysteine opens and the phenylalanine closes a CDR3 of 14 amino acids. This entry keeps only the CDR3 DNA: 42 bases, framed from base 1. Compared with germline, V lacks 6 bases and J lacks 4 bases; bases without a gene match: 7.